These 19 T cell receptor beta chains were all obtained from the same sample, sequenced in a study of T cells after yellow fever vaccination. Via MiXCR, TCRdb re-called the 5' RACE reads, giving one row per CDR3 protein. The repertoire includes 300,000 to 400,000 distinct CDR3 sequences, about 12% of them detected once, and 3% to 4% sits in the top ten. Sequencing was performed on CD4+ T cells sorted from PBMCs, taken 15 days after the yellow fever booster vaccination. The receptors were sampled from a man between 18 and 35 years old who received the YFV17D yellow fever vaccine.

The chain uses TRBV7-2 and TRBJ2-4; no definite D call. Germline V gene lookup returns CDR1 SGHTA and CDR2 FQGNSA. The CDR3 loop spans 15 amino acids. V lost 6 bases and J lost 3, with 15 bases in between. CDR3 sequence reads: CASSPSGFFKNIQYF. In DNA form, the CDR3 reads TGTGCCAGCAGTCCAAGTGGGTTTTTCAAAAACATTCAGTACTTC.

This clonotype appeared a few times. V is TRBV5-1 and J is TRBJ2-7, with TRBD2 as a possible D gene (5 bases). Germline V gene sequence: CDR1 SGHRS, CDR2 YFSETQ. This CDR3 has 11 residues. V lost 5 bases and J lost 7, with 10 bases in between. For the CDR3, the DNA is TGCGCCAGCAGTAGGAGGAGGGAGCAGTACGTC. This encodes CASSRRREQYV.

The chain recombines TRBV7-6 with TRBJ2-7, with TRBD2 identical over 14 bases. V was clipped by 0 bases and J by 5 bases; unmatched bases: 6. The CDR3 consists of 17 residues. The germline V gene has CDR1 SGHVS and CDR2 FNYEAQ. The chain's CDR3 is CASSLAGLAGASNEQYF. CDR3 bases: TGTGCCAGCAGCTTAGCGGGACTAGCGGGGGCCTCTAACGAGCAGTACTTC.

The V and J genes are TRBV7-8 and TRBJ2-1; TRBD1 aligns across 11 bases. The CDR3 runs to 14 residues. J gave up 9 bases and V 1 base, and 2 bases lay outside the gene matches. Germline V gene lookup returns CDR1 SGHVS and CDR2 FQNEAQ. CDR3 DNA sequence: TGTGCCAGCAGCTTAGTGGACAGGGGGCTTGAGCAGTTCTTC. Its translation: CASSLVDRGLEQFF.

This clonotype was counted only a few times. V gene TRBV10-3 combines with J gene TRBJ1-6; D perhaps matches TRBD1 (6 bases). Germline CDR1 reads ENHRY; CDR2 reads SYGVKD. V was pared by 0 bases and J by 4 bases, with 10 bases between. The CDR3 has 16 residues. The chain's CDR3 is CAISESGGAYNSPLHF. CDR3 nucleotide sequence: TGTGCCATCAGTGAGTCGGGGGGCGCATATAATTCACCCCTCCACTTT.

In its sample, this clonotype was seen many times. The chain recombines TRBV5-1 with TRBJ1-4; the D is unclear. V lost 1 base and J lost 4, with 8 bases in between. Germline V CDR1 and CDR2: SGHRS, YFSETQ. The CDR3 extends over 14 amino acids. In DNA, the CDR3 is TGCGCCAGCAGCTTGTACGGTGATAATGAAAAACTGTTTTTT. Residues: CASSLYGDNEKLFF.

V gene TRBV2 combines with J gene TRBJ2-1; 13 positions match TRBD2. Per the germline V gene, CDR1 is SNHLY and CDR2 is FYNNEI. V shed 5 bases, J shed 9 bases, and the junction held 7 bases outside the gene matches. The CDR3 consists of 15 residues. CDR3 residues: CASSSQGLAGLEQFF. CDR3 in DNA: TGTGCCAGCAGTTCCCAGGGACTAGCGGGGCTTGAGCAGTTCTTC.

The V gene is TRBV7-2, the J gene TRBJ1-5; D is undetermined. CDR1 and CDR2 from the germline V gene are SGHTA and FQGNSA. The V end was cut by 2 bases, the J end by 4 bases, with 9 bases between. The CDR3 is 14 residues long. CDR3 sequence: CASSLMGRNQPQHF. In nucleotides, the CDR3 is TGTGCCAGCAGCTTAATGGGAAGGAATCAGCCCCAGCATTTT.

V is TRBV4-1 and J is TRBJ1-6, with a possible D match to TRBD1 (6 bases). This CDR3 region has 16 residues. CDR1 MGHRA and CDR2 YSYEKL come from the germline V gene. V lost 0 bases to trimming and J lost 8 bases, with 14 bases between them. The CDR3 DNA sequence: TGCGCCAGCAGCCAAGAAGCGGGGGGCGAGTATTCACCCCTCCACTTT. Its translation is CASSQEAGGEYSPLHF.

The CDR3 here is CASSTWTGELFF. In DNA, the CDR3 is TGTGCCAGCAGTACCTGGACCGGGGAGCTGTTTTTT. V gene TRBV5-5 combines with J gene TRBJ2-2; unclear D gene. CDR1 is SGHKS and CDR2 is YYEKEE in the germline V gene (reference sequence). The CDR3 covers 12 residues. Trimming took 5 bases from V and 5 from J, leaving 7 bases between them.

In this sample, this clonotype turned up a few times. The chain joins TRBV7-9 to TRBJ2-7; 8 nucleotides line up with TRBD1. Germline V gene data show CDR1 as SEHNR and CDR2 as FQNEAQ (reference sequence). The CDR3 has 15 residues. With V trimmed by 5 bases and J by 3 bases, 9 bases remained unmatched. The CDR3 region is CASSIGQGIYYEQYF. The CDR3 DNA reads TGTGCCAGCAGCATTGGACAGGGAATCTACTACGAGCAGTACTTC.

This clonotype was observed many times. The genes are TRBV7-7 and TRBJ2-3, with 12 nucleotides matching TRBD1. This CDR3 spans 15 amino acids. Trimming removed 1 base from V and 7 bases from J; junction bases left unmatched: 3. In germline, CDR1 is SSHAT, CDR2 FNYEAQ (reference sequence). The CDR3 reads CASSLEGTGGHTQYF. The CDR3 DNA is TGTGCCAGCAGCTTAGAAGGGACAGGGGGCCATACGCAGTATTTT. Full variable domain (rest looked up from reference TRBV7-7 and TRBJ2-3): GAGVSQSPRYKVTKRGQDVTLRCDPISSHATLYWYQQALGQGPEFLTYFNYEAQPDKSGLPSDRFSAERPEGSISTLTIQRTEQRDSAMYRCASSLEGTGGHTQYFGPGTRLTVL.

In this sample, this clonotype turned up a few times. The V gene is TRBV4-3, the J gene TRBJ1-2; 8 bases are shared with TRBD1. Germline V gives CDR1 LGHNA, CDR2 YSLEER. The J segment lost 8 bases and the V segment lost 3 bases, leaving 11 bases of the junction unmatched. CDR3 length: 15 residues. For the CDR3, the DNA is TGCGCCAGCAGCCAGATGCGTCAGGGGGCAGTGGGCTACACCTTC. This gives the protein CASSQMRQGAVGYTF.

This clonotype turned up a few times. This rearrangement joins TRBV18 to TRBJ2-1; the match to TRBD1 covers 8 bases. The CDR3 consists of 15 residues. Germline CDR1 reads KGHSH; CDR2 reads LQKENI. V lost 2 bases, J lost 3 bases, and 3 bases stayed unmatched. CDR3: CASSPGQGGYNEQFF. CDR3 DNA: TGTGCCAGCTCACCAGGACAGGGAGGCTACAATGAGCAGTTCTTC.

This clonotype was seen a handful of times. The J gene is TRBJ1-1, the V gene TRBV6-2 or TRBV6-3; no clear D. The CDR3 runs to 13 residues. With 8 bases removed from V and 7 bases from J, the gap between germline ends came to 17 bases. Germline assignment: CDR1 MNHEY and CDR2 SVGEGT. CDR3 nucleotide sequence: TGTGCCAGCTCCAGGAGGTCTGATCATGAAGCTTTCTTT. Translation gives CASSRRSDHEAFF.

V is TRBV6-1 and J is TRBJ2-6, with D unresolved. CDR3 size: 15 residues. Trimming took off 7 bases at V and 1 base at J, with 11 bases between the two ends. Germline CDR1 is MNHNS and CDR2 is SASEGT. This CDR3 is CASTELESGANVLTF. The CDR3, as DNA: TGTGCCAGCACCGAGTTGGAATCTGGGGCCAACGTCCTGACTTTC.

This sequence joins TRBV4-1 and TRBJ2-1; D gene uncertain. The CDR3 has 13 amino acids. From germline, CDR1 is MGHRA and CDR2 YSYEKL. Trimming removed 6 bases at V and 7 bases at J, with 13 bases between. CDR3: CASRQLGQNEQFF. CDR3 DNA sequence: TGCGCCAGCAGGCAGCTAGGGCAAAATGAGCAGTTCTTC.

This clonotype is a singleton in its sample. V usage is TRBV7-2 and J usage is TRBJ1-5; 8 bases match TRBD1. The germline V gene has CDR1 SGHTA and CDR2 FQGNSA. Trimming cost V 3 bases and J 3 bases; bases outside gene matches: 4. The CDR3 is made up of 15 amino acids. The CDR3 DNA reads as TGTGCCAGCAGCTTGCAGGGACAGGACAATCAGCCCCAGCATTTT. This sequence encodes CASSLQGQDNQPQHF. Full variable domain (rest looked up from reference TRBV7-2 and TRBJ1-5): GAGVSQSPSNKVTEKGKDVELRCDPISGHTALYWYRQSLGQGLEFLIYFQGNSAPDKSGLPSDRFSAERTGGSVSTLTIQRTQQEDSAVYLCASSLQGQDNQPQHFGDGTRLSIL.

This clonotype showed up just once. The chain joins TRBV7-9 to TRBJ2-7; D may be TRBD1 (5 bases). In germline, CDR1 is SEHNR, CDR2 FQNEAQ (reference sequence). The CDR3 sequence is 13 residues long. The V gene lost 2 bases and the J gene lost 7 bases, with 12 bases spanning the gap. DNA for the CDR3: TGTGCCAGCAGCTTAAGGGGTGTGGGAGAGCAGTACTTC. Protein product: CASSLRGVGEQYF.